This T cell receptor beta chain is drawn from a study of blood T cells in healthy people across ages. Findings of the study overall: The CMV status of each donor remained undetermined, and this could have confounded shifts in expanded clonotypes. More naive CD4+ cells and higher diversity were found in long-lived than in aged donors. In older individuals, TCR beta diversity per million T cells was lower, falling roughly linearly with age.

The germline gives CDR1 SGHTA, CDR2 FQGNSA. V gave up 4 bases and J gave up 11 bases; unmatched junction bases: 14. The CDR3 runs to 15 residues. Points on this clonotype: Its antigen is still unknown.

Through a sample-barcoded 5' primer and a J-beta primer mix, a second PCR was run for about 7 to 12 cycles. Using its own MiXCR run on the 5' RACE reads, TCRdb lists one record per CDR3 protein. Of fewer than 1,000,000 distinct CDR3 sequences in the sample, around 50% were seen once. The TCR comes from a man at least 80 years old in good health. The sample consisted of blood. The chain recombines TRBV7-2 with TRBJ2-5; 9 bases agree with TRBD2. The CDR3 reads CASSSASGINCEQYF. The CDR3 nucleotides read TGTGCCAGCAGCTCAGCTAGCGGGATCAACTGCGAACAGTACTTC.